This entry concerns a single T cell receptor beta chain. It has no known antigen specificity. No much larger clone exists at a distance of one base, and base qualities are not known. V is cut back by 5 bases and J by 3 bases, with 7 bases in the junction unmatched. Including the terminal cysteine and phenylalanine, the CDR3 comprises 15 residues. This entry keeps only the CDR3 DNA: 45 bases, framed from base 1. For the unsorted PBMC libraries, 2 million PBMCs were stored in RNAlater at -80 degrees C until RNA extraction and were used to generate the libraries. Multiple sclerosis patients were enrolled in a US clinical protocol under which disease progression was evaluated by magnetic resonance imaging. PBMCs were separated from peripheral blood using Ficoll-Hypaque density gradient centrifugation and then cryopreserved in liquid nitrogen. cDNA was synthesized by template-switch 5'RACE using a primer with a 10-nucleotide random unique molecular identifier that tagged each TCR transcript. Every sequencing run covered 15-18 subjects and yielded more than 180 million TCR-beta sequences. Total RNA was extracted with the RNeasy kit. TCR-beta VDJ regions were amplified with primers for the TCR constant region and the 5'RACE anchor, using the KAPA Real-time Library Amplification kit. Sample indexes and Illumina adaptors were added in a first PCR, and a second PCR then increased library yield. After Ampure bead purification, the roughly 650 bp TCR product was size-selected on a 2% E-gel SizeSelection system. Before pooling, library quality was assessed on a Bioanalyzer, concentration was determined with Qubit, and library quantification was performed with the Kapa Library Quantification kit. Libraries were sequenced paired-end 2 x 150 bp on an Illumina HiSeq 2500. To increase sequence diversity, roughly 24-32% phiX was spiked into each library pool. In the paper's pipeline: The quality-filtered reads were processed with the UMI-based MiGEC pipeline, whose error correction step removed more than 90% of the raw TCR sequences. VDJ genes were aligned to IMGT germline references, and each clonotype was defined by a unique CDR3 amino acid sequence together with V-J genes. Clonal expansion, Shannon diversity and CDR3 relatedness (CalcPairwiseDistances, ClusterSamples) were evaluated with VDJtools, and phylogenetic trees were built with CLCbio workbench. A clone was classed as expanded if it had 8 or more unique UMIs, a cutoff based on coefficient-of-variation modelling across technical triplicates. TCRdb redid the processing of the public reads, applying fastp at Q25 and MiXCR, and retained in-frame beta chains. A single entry per CDR3 protein holds the most common genes and DNA from its merged rows. TCRdb's processing, not the study's, gives the V and J calls here. The sample includes 50,000 to 85,000 distinct CDR3 sequences, with 5.2% observed a single time. Approximately 3% of the sample is held by the ten biggest clonotypes.

The data were obtained in a study of neurological immune-mediated disorders (dated 2019 in TCRdb). Concerning the study at large: Among the approximately 34 multiple sclerosis patients, relapsing-remitting MS was present in some 30 and secondary progressive MS was present in 3. Peripheral blood TCR-beta repertoires from patients with HTLV-I-associated myelopathy (HAM/TSP), patients with multiple sclerosis, and healthy controls were compared in the study using UMI-based sequencing. The approximately 100 TCR-beta libraries included longitudinal samples, technical triplicates and paired sorted CD4+ and CD8+ T-cell subsets alongside PBMC samples. The cohort included around 70 subjects: about 15 with HAM/TSP, about 34 with multiple sclerosis, and roughly 20 healthy controls. On the study overall, not on this receptor specifically: TCR clonal expansion was highest in HAM/TSP patients and lowest in MS patients, with MS patients falling below even healthy controls. Repertoires from 18 of 34 MS patients were grouped by phylogenetic analysis into a cluster of related CDR3 sequences, suggesting a possible repertoire-level signature. No clinical or MRI features were associated with the MS cluster, and the authors said that larger cohorts are needed. No identical CDR3 amino acid sequences were found to be shared among expanded clones across subjects, suggesting that TCR-beta repertoires were private in all groups.

This receptor was identified in a woman under 40 with multiple sclerosis. The chain was built from TRBV12-3 or TRBV12-4 and TRBJ1-5, and TRBD1 aligns with 7 junction nucleotides. Sequences were obtained from PBMCs. The DNA reads TGTGCCAGCAGTCCGCAAGGGGGCCTCAATCAGCCCCAGCATTTT. Its translation reads: CASSPQGGLNQPQHF.